A selection of T cell receptor beta chains follows, all from one sample in a study of T-cell memory formation after mild COVID-19. TCRdb reprocessed the 5' RACE reads via MiXCR and lists one record per CDR3 protein. This sample has 150,000 to 200,000 distinct CDR3 sequences; around a tenth occur once, and the top ten carry about 3.8%. The specimen sequenced was PBMCs or a T cell subset sorted from them (not recorded which). The source is a man younger than 35 who had mild COVID-19 (a few samples of this study predate the infection). Cell type and time point are not known. Both conserved end residues are part of each CDR3. D genes are given only for firm matches. Clone size is shown for a subset of rows, as once, few, many or a class of expanded clone.

j_call clone_size d_call v_call cdr3_aa cdr3_nt
TRBJ2-3 few TRBD2 TRBV9 CASSVGAGGYTDTQYF TGTGCCAGCAGCGTAGGAGCGGGGGGGTACACAGATACGCAGTATTTT
TRBJ1-1 few NA TRBV6-5 CASSYSRGNTEAFF TGTGCCAGCAGTTACTCGCGTGGGAACACTGAAGCTTTCTTT
TRBJ2-5 NA TRBD2 TRBV4-2 CASSHPGGETQYF TGTGCCAGCAGCCACCCGGGGGGGGAGACCCAGTACTTC
TRBJ2-2 NA TRBD2 TRBV12-3/TRBV12-4 CASKLAGGNTGELFF TGTGCCAGCAAACTAGCGGGGGGGAACACCGGGGAGCTGTTTTTT
TRBJ2-1 few NA TRBV2 CASRGQVGNEQFF TGTGCCAGCAGAGGGCAGGTCGGCAATGAGCAGTTCTTC
TRBJ2-3 few NA TRBV24-1 CATSETDTQYF TGTGCCACCAGTGAGACAGATACGCAGTATTTT
TRBJ1-1 NA NA TRBV20-1 CSARAGFASGVSTEAFF TGCAGTGCTAGAGCGGGGTTCGCTTCAGGGGTGAGCACTGAAGCTTTCTTT
TRBJ2-7 NA NA TRBV27 CASSLWGGSNYEQYF TGTGCCAGCAGTTTATGGGGGGGCTCTAACTACGAGCAGTACTTC
TRBJ1-5 few NA TRBV3-1 CASSQDSVNQPQHF TGTGCCAGCAGCCAAGATTCGGTGAATCAGCCCCAGCATTTT
TRBJ2-1 many NA TRBV5-1 CASSSTVGGYNEQFF TGCGCCAGCAGCTCCACCGTGGGGGGATACAATGAGCAGTTCTTC
TRBJ2-3 few TRBD1 TRBV4-1 CASSPRYRGTDTQYF TGCGCCAGCAGCCCAAGATACAGGGGGACAGATACGCAGTATTTT
TRBJ1-5 NA NA TRBV5-1 CASSLSAGAVNQPQHF TGCGCCAGCAGCTTGTCGGCAGGGGCCGTCAATCAGCCCCAGCATTTT
TRBJ1-2 NA NA TRBV7-2 CASSPQPPGLGDGYTF TGTGCCAGCAGCCCACAACCGCCGGGGCTGGGGGATGGCTACACCTTC
TRBJ2-7 many TRBD1 TRBV27 CASSPYRGLGYEQYF TGTGCCAGCAGCCCTTACAGGGGGCTCGGGTACGAGCAGTACTTC
TRBJ1-5 few NA TRBV12-3/TRBV12-4 CASRPDRGLNQPQHF TGTGCCAGCAGACCAGACCGGGGCCTTAATCAGCCCCAGCATTTT
TRBJ2-3 few NA TRBV7-7 CASSALYFADTQYF TGTGCCAGCAGCGCACTCTACTTCGCAGATACGCAGTATTTT
TRBJ2-5 few TRBD1 TRBV5-1 CASSATGGKETQYF TGCGCCAGCAGCGCTACAGGGGGCAAGGAGACCCAGTACTTC
TRBJ2-3 NA NA TRBV10-3 CAISESLGPLRTDTQYF TGTGCCATCAGTGAGTCGTTGGGACCGCTGCGCACAGATACGCAGTATTTT
TRBJ2-5 few NA TRBV10-3 CAISAPSGAQETQYF TGTGCCATCAGTGCACCTTCCGGGGCCCAAGAGACCCAGTACTTC
TRBJ2-3 many TRBD1 TRBV24-1 CATGTEHSTDTQYF TGTGCCACCGGGACAGAGCATAGCACAGATACGCAGTATTTT
TRBJ2-1 NA TRBD2 TRBV6-2/TRBV6-3 CASTRTSAGSEQFF TGTGCCAGTACCAGGACTAGCGCGGGAAGTGAGCAGTTCTTC
TRBJ2-2 NA TRBD1 TRBV19 CASSQGQGYAGELFF TGTGCCAGTAGCCAAGGACAGGGGTACGCCGGGGAGCTGTTTTTT
TRBJ1-2 NA NA TRBV6-5 CASSARGDHYGYTF TGTGCCAGCAGTGCACGGGGTGATCACTATGGCTACACCTTC
TRBJ2-1 few NA TRBV28 CASSSRVTYNEQFF TGTGCCAGCAGTTCGAGGGTAACCTACAATGAGCAGTTCTTC
TRBJ1-5 NA NA TRBV4-2 CASSQDRDYLQPQHF TGTGCCAGCAGCCAAGATCGGGATTACTTGCAGCCCCAGCATTTT
TRBJ1-6 NA NA TRBV5-6 CASSLAATESNSPLHF TGTGCCAGCAGCTTGGCGGCGACAGAATCTAATTCACCCCTCCACTTT
TRBJ2-3 few TRBD2 TRBV10-3 CAISGTSGSQDTQYF TGTGCCATCAGTGGGACTAGCGGGAGCCAGGATACGCAGTATTTT